A single sample gave rise to the 14 T cell receptor beta chains below, sequenced in a study of blood T cell repertoires in COVID-19 (dated by TCRdb to the early 2020s). Library preparation was by the immunoSEQ multiplex PCR assay. Imported from immuneACCESS, the table was reduced by TCRdb to in-frame sequences with V and J called. These copies leave out some clones; in studies compared against another copy, an unresolved V gene accounts for under half, and the cause of the remainder is not known. Across this sample there are some 150,000 clones, with roughly 84% seen only once. The ten largest account for around 8% of the sample. The source material was peripheral blood. The receptor set was obtained from a human donor in a cohort sampled during active COVID-19.

This clone has a single count. The V call is TRBV4-1, the J call TRBJ2-7; 8 bases line up with TRBD1. Germline values: CDR1 MGHRA, CDR2 YSYEKL. CDR3 length equals 16 residues. V was pared by 1 base and J by 5 bases, with 10 bases of the junction left unmatched. In DNA, the CDR3 is TGCGCCAGCAGCCAAGTCGGCAGGGGGCTCGACAACGAGCAGTACTTC. It specifies CASSQVGRGLDNEQYF.

This clone came up a few times. The chain links TRBV6-5 to TRBJ2-7, with D maybe TRBD1 (6 bases). Germline V lookup: CDR1 MNHEY, CDR2 SVGAGI. Trimming shortened V by 9 bases and J by 5 bases, and 14 bases separated the two germline ends. This CDR3 region has 12 residues. This CDR3 reads CARDRRIHEQYF. The CDR3, as DNA: TGTGCCAGGGACAGAAGAATCCACGAGCAGTACTTC.

V gene TRBV5-1 combines with J gene TRBJ1-4, with 8 nucleotides matching TRBD1. After removal of 5 bases from V and 6 bases from J, the junction contained 12 bases not matched to a gene. Germline CDR1 and CDR2: SGHRS and YFSETQ. The CDR3 is 16 residues long. The chain's CDR3 is CASSLTGQGWDEKLFF. CDR3 DNA: TGCGCCAGCAGTTTAACAGGACAGGGATGGGATGAAAAACTGTTTTTT.

This clone was seen a single time. The chain employs TRBV24-1 and TRBJ2-5, with TRBD1 matching 12 bases. V lost 7 bases, J lost 5 bases, and 7 bases stayed unmatched. Germline loops: CDR1 KGHDR, CDR2 SFDVKD. The CDR3 length is 15 residues. In nucleotides, the CDR3 is TGTGCCACCAGCCCGGGACAGGGGGCCGGGGAGACCCAGTACTTC. Translation: CATSPGQGAGETQYF.

This rearrangement joins TRBV24-1 to TRBJ2-2; the match to TRBD1 covers 9 bases. Germline V gene sequence: CDR1 KGHDR, CDR2 SFDVKD. V shed 4 bases and J 4 bases; nucleotides not matched to a gene: 3. The CDR3 is 15 residues long. DNA for the CDR3: TGTGCCACCAGTGAACCGGGACAGGGCACCGGGGAGCTGTTTTTT. It codes for CATSEPGQGTGELFF.

V usage is TRBV2 and J usage is TRBJ2-4; 7 positions agree with TRBD1. The germline V gene encodes CDR1 SNHLY and CDR2 FYNNEI. The CDR3 covers 18 residues. The trim removed 6 bases at V and 0 bases at J, leaving 14 bases unmatched. The CDR3, as DNA: TGTGCCAGCAGCGCGACAGGGATCCGCCATCTAGCCAAAAACATTCAGTACTTC. Protein product: CASSATGIRHLAKNIQYF.

The chain employs TRBV20-1 and TRBJ2-6, with TRBD1 matching 8 bases. This CDR3 has 11 residues. The junction had 7 bases not matched to a gene; V was cut back by 6 bases and J by 15 bases. CDR1 and CDR2 (germline): DFQATT, SNEGSKA (reference sequence). CDR3 amino acids: CSALGQADLTF. In DNA, the CDR3 is TGCAGTGCCCTGGGACAGGCCGACCTGACTTTC.

The chain uses TRBV3-1 (or the pseudogene TRBV3-2) and TRBJ2-5, with no clear D. V was clipped by 1 base and J by 4 bases, with 10 bases between them. Germline V gene data show CDR1 as LGHDT and CDR2 as YNNKEL (reference sequence). The CDR3 is 14 residues long. The CDR3 protein is CASSQGFGGETQYF. The CDR3 DNA sequence: TGTGCCAGCAGCCAAGGGTTTGGCGGAGAGACCCAGTACTTC.

The table lists this clone with a few counts. CDR3: CAISEAPGLGNEQFF. The CDR3 region has the DNA TGTGCCATCAGTGAGGCCCCGGGACTCGGGAATGAGCAGTTCTTC. The chain joins TRBV10-3 to TRBJ2-1; D is perhaps TRBD2 (6 bases). CDR1 ENHRY and CDR2 SYGVKD come from the germline V gene. Trimming left V 2 bases short and J 7 bases short, with 15 bases between. This CDR3 has 15 residues.

V and J are TRBV7-3 and TRBJ2-5; the match to TRBD1 covers 9 bases. V gave up 5 bases and J gave up 4 bases; unmatched junction bases: 5. CDR3 length: 14 amino acids. Germline CDR1 is SGHTA and CDR2 is FQGTGA. As DNA, the CDR3 is TGTGCCAGCAGCCCCGGGACAGGGCCAGAGACCCAGTACTTC. Protein product: CASSPGTGPETQYF.

The CDR3 loop reads CASNQGQGMNYGYTF. The CDR3 DNA reads TGTGCCAGTAATCAGGGACAGGGAATGAACTATGGCTACACCTTC. The chain employs TRBV19 and TRBJ1-2; 9 bases agree with TRBD1. The V and J ends lost 7 bases and 2 bases, in that order; junction bases with no gene match: 8. The CDR3 has 15 amino acids. Per the germline V gene, CDR1 is LNHDA and CDR2 is SQIVND (reference sequence).

The chain uses TRBV4-2 and TRBJ2-7; the match to TRBD2 covers 14 bases. Looked up from germline, CDR1 is LGHNA and CDR2 is YNFKEQ. The length of the CDR3 is 17 residues. V shed 5 bases and J 0 bases; nucleotides not matched to a gene: 6. The chain's CDR3 is CASSAGLAGGNSYEQYF. The CDR3 DNA sequence: TGTGCCAGCAGCGCAGGACTAGCGGGGGGCAACTCCTACGAGCAGTACTTC.

The chain links TRBV5-6 to TRBJ2-5; TRBD1 is a possible D gene (5 bases). The V end was cut by 3 bases, the J end by 1 base, with 10 bases between. The CDR3 runs to 14 residues. Germline values: CDR1 SGHDT, CDR2 YYEEEE. The CDR3 sequence is CASSWGRLQETQYF. DNA for the CDR3: TGTGCCAGCAGCTGGGGCCGACTCCAAGAGACCCAGTACTTC.

The CDR3 spells CASSSLGGNSYNEQFF. CDR3 nucleotide sequence: TGTGCCAGCAGCAGCCTCGGGGGGAACTCCTACAATGAGCAGTTCTTC. The chain combines TRBV16 with TRBJ2-1; TRBD2 agrees at 7 bases. Germline V CDR1 and CDR2: KGHSY, FQNENV. The V and J ends lost 5 bases and 0 bases, in that order; junction bases with no gene match: 7. This CDR3 spans 16 amino acids.